One sample yielded the 10 T cell receptor beta chains listed below, sequenced in a study of T cell responses to AZD1222 COVID-19 vaccine (dated by TCRdb to about 2021). This sample's time point label indicates: about 28 days (+/-7) after the second vaccine dose. To prepare the library, the immunoSEQ multiplex PCR assay was applied. TCRdb retrieved this table from immuneACCESS and kept in-frame rearrangements only. Not all clones are present; in checked studies, unresolved V genes account for under half, and no reason is known for the remainder. The sample table shows some 95,000 clones, and around 89% are seen once. The ten most abundant clones make up roughly 12% of the sample. The sample here was peripheral blood, taken 28 days after the second AZD1222 dose. These receptors originate from an adult who received the AZD1222 COVID-19 vaccine.

The rearrangement joins TRBV4-3 to TRBJ1-5, with a possible D match to TRBD1 (5 bases). Germline V gene sequence: CDR1 LGHNA, CDR2 YSLEER. V gave up 6 bases and J gave up 3 bases, with 15 bases separating them. The CDR3 totals 15 residues. For the CDR3, the DNA is TGCGCCAGCAGTCCAGGGCTTCGGGTCAATCAGCCCCAGCATTTT. Its protein is CASSPGLRVNQPQHF.

The table lists this clone with a few counts. The DNA of the CDR3 is TGTGCCAGCAGCAGTAGGGGACAGCAAGAGACCCAGTACTTC. It translates to CASSSRGQQETQYF. The V and J genes are TRBV7-9 and TRBJ2-5; TRBD1 agrees at 7 bases. V shed 5 bases and J 2 bases; nucleotides not matched to a gene: 5. Germline values: CDR1 SEHNR, CDR2 FQNEAQ (reference sequence). CDR3 size: 14 residues.

The genes are TRBV28 and TRBJ1-6, with D perhaps matching TRBD1 (6 bases). This CDR3 is 18 amino acids long. Germline assignment: CDR1 MDHEN and CDR2 SYDVKM. V was clipped by 0 bases and J by 8 bases, with 20 bases between them. The CDR3 nucleotides are TGTGCCAGCAGTTTATGGGGTTGGTTACAGGGTAAGGATTCACCCCTCCACTTT. Translating it yields CASSLWGWLQGKDSPLHF.

The V call is TRBV7-8, the J call TRBJ2-5, with 10 bases matching TRBD2. Trimming took 4 bases from V and 0 from J; bases not matched to a gene: 8. This CDR3 comprises 17 residues. Germline loops: CDR1 SGHVS, CDR2 FQNEAQ. For the CDR3, the DNA is TGTGCCAGCAGCTCCTACGGGCTAGCGGGGGACCAAGAGACCCAGTACTTC. Amino acid sequence: CASSSYGLAGDQETQYF.

The V call is TRBV5-6, the J call TRBJ1-1, with 7 positions matching TRBD1. The germline gives CDR1 SGHDT, CDR2 YYEEEE. V was clipped by 4 bases and J by 9 bases; unmatched bases: 9. The CDR3 has 13 amino acids. The CDR3: CASSLPGTDKAFF. Here the CDR3 DNA reads TGTGCCAGCAGCCTCCCCGGGACAGACAAAGCTTTCTTT.

The genes are TRBV29-1 and TRBJ2-7; possible D gene TRBD2, 5 bases. The CDR3 spans 12 residues. V dropped 4 bases and J dropped 5 bases, with 12 bases sitting between them. In germline, CDR1 is SQVTM, CDR2 ANQGSEA. The CDR3 coding sequence is TGCAGCGTTGCGACGGGAAGGAACGAGCAGTACTTC. Its protein product is CSVATGRNEQYF.

The rearrangement uses TRBV7-9 and TRBJ1-3; D gene unclear. The CDR3 sequence is 17 residues long. V lost 1 base, J lost 2 bases, and 15 bases lay in between. From germline, CDR1 is SEHNR and CDR2 FQNEAQ (reference sequence). CDR3 nucleotide sequence: TGTGCCAGCAGCTTAGAAGCAGCCTTAACCCCTGGAAACACCATATATTTT. This encodes CASSLEAALTPGNTIYF.

The V gene is TRBV5-1, the J gene TRBJ1-4; 7 nucleotides agree with TRBD1. The CDR3 contains 17 residues. V trimming: 5 bases; J trimming: 3 bases; junction bases outside the gene matches: 13. CDR1 and CDR2 (germline): SGHRS, YFSETQ. The DNA for the CDR3 is TGCGCCAGCAGGGGTACAGGGGACATCAGGGCTAATGAAAAACTGTTTTTT. Amino acids: CASRGTGDIRANEKLFF.

The chain combines TRBV10-3 with TRBJ2-1; D may be TRBD2 (6 bases). Deletions cut 0 bases from V and 7 bases from J, with 13 bases between. The CDR3 is 15 amino acids. Germline V gives CDR1 ENHRY, CDR2 SYGVKD. For the CDR3, the DNA is TGTGCCATCAGTGAGTCAACCTTAGCGGTAAATGAGCAGTTCTTC. Translated: CAISESTLAVNEQFF.

V usage is TRBV2 and J usage is TRBJ2-1; TRBD2 matches 11 bases. The V and J ends lost 2 bases and 4 bases, in that order; junction bases with no gene match: 4. Germline CDR1 reads SNHLY; CDR2 reads FYNNEI. The CDR3 runs 16 residues. The DNA for the CDR3 is TGTGCCAGCAGTGAATACGGGACTAGCGGATACAATGAGCAGTTCTTC. The encoded protein is CASSEYGTSGYNEQFF. The whole variable domain, filled in from reference TRBV2 and TRBJ2-1, reads EPEVTQTPSHQVTQMGQEVILRCVPISNHLYFYWYRQILGQKVEFLVSFYNNEISEKSEIFDDQFSVERPDGSNFTLKIRSTKLEDSAMYFCASSEYGTSGYNEQFFGPGTRLTVL.